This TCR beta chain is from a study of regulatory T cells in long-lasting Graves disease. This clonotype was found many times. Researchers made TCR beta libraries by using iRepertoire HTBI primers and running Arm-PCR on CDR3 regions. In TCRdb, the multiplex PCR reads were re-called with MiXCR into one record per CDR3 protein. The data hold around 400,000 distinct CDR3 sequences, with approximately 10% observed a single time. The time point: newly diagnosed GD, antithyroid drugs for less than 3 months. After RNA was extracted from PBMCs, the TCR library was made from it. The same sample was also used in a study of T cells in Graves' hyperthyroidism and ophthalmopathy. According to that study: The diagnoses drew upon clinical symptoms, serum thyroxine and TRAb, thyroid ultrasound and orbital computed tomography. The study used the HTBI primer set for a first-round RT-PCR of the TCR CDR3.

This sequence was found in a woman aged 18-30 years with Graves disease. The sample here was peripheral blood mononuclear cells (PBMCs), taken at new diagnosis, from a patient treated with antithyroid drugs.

In DNA, the CDR3 is TGTGCCAGCCGCTTTCCTCCCGACAGGGGACCTGGAAACACCATATATTTT. As protein: CASRFPPDRGPGNTIYF. This chain joins TRBV12-3 or TRBV12-4 and TRBJ1-3; 8 nucleotides match TRBD1. The CDR3 is 17 amino acids. V shed 8 bases and J 2 bases; nucleotides not matched to a gene: 14.